This T cell receptor beta chain originates from a study of post-analysis software for immune sequencing data. The overall study: Relapsing-remitting, secondary progressive and progressive-relapsing courses of multiple sclerosis were included.

Prepared TCR beta cDNA libraries contained unique molecular identifiers. Roughly 470,000 cDNA molecules came from approximately 1 to 10 million T cells. One entry per CDR3 protein results from TCRdb running MiXCR on the PCR reads. The sample holds about 770,000 distinct CDR3 sequences, 40% to 55% seen once. The CDR3 is 13 residues long. Germline loops: CDR1 MNHEY, CDR2 SVGAGI. Trimming left V 8 bases short and J 0 bases short, with 5 bases between. This clonotype occurred a few times. Its antigen is not known. Study results and caveats: Comparison of patients with controls showed 4 to 6 TRBV segments more frequent in patients, TRBV5-6, TRBV5-1 and TRBV20-1 among them.

The sample comprised blood. V usage is TRBV6-5 and J usage is TRBJ2-6; D gene ambiguous. The origin of this receptor is a girl aged 10 to 17 with multiple sclerosis. The CDR3, as DNA: TGTGCCAGCTCGACCTCTGGGGCCAACGTCCTGACTTTC. It codes for CASSTSGANVLTF.